This T cell receptor beta chain comes out of a study of T-cell reconstitution after alpha-beta-depleted transplantation in children. The table lists this clonotype with many counts. Its antigen is undetermined. This CDR3 is built from 14 residues. Germline values: CDR1 SGHTA, CDR2 FQGNSA. Trimming cost V 1 base and J 5 bases, with 11 bases left between them. Preparation of the TCRbeta library used unique molecular identifiers. TCRdb fed the PCR reads into MiXCR, producing one record per CDR3 protein. The sample carries 200,000 to 250,000 distinct CDR3 sequences, about 11% recorded once. Whole-study findings and limits: The authors attributed T-cell counts and diversity one year after transplant mostly to newly produced T cells. Several patients had high TCRbeta diversity at day 60; it came from surviving recipient T cells and thymic progenitors.

The rearrangement links TRBV7-2 to TRBJ1-2; maybe TRBD1 (5 bases). The source was PBMCs, collected before TCRalphabeta/CD19-depleted stem cell transplant. The receptor's source is a child less than two years old with acute myeloid leukemia, due to receive a stem cell transplant. The CDR3 DNA follows: TGTGCCAGCAGCTTAGGGCCACAGGAATATGGCTACACCTTC. Translated, it gives CASSLGPQEYGYTF.